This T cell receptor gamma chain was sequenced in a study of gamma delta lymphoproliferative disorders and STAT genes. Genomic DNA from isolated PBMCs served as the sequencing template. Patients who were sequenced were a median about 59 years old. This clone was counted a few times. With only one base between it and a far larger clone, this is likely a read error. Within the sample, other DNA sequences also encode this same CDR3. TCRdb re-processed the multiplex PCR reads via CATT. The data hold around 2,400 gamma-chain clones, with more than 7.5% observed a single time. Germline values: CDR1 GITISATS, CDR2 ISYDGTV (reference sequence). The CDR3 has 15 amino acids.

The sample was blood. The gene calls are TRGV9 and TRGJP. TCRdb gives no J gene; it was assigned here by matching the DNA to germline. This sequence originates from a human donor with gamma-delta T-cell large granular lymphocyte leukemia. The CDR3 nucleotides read TGTGCCTTGTGGGATACAGAGTTGGGCAAGAAAATCAAGGTATTT. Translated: CALWDTELGKKIKVF.